The clone carrying this TCR beta chain was counted a few times. Its specificity is unknown. This specimen comes from a study of T cells in Graves' hyperthyroidism and ophthalmopathy. Researchers took RNA transcripts and amplified the TCR beta CDR3 regions from them. Initially, a first-round RT-PCR of the TCR CDR3 employed the HTBI primer set. TCRdb fed the multiplex PCR reads into MiXCR, producing one record per CDR3 protein. The sample includes 500,000 to 600,000 distinct CDR3 sequences, 46% of them seen just once. Uncontrolled infection, other autoimmune disease, pregnancy or lactation excluded patients. Broader study findings: The blood repertoire included most of the expanded thyroid clonotypes above 0.001. Progression to ophthalmopathy was predicted a median of 6.5 months early. Through a model of 13 V-J features, ophthalmopathy was separated from stable hyperthyroidism.

V lost 4 bases and J lost 8; bases outside the gene matches: 6. Germline V lookup: CDR1 MGHRA, CDR2 YSYEKL. This CDR3 is 13 amino acids long. The chain employs TRBV4-1 and TRBJ1-2, with 8 bases lining up with TRBD1. Sequenced: peripheral blood or thyroid tissue (not recorded which). This clonotype was sampled from an adult woman with Graves' disease, either hyperthyroidism or ophthalmopathy (not recorded which). CDR3 residues: CASSPRTGQGYTF. The CDR3 coding sequence is TGCGCCAGCAGCCCGCGGACAGGGCAAGGCTACACCTTC.